The TCR beta chain under discussion was sequenced for a study of cytomegalovirus exposure and HLA in healthy donors. The CDR3 is 16 amino acids. In germline, CDR1 is SGHTA, CDR2 FQGTGA. Trimming took 4 bases from V and 7 from J; bases not matched to a gene: 6. About this clone itself: Its antigen is not known.

A multiplex PCR was run with 60 Vbeta primers and 13 Jbeta primers. TCRdb's copy holds only in-frame clones and misses some; the assay was immunoSEQ multiplex PCR. This sample carries 150,000 to 200,000 clones, about 80% of them seen once, and the ten largest clones take 2.3%. Study outcomes and limitations: In a later analysis, most CMV-associated TCR beta chains appeared HLA-restricted.

This sequence was found in a woman in her forties or fifties in good health and CMV-seronegative. J is TRBJ2-1 and V is TRBV7-3, with 14 bases lining up with TRBD2. The specimen sequenced was PBMCs. The CDR3 sequence: CASSWGLAGARNEQFF. CDR3 sequence (DNA): TGTGCCAGCAGCTGGGGACTAGCGGGAGCAAGAAATGAGCAGTTCTTC.